The 32 T cell receptor beta chains below all came from one sample that was sequenced in a study of blood T cell repertoires in COVID-19. Generated by immunoSEQ multiplex PCR, the TCRdb table keeps only in-frame clones and is missing some. The profile shows more than 90,000 clones, approximately 82% of them singletons. Material: peripheral blood. All receptors derive from a man aged 55 to 70 with acute or convalescent COVID-19.

The J gene is TRBJ1-2, the V gene TRBV30, with no clear D. With 4 bases removed from V and 0 bases from J, the gap between germline ends came to 3 bases. Germline CDR1 is GTSNPN and CDR2 is SVGIG (reference sequence). The CDR3 has 11 amino acids. Here the CDR3 reads CAWTSNYGYTF. The CDR3 bases are TGTGCCTGGACATCTAACTATGGCTACACCTTC. The full variable domain, rest sourced from reference TRBV30 and TRBJ1-2, is SQTIHQWPATLVQPVGSPLSLECTVEGTSNPNLYWYRQAAGRGLQLLFYSVGIGQISSEVPQNLSASRPQDRQFILSSKKLLLSDSGFYLCAWTSNYGYTFGSGTRLTVV.

This clone occurred a few times. The genes are TRBV6-5 and TRBJ1-6; 8 positions agree with TRBD1. The CDR3 spans 15 residues. Germline V gene data show CDR1 as MNHEY and CDR2 as SVGAGI. The J segment lost 7 bases and the V segment lost 2 bases, leaving 4 bases of the junction unmatched. This CDR3 is CASSYRTGQNSPLHF. CDR3 nucleotide sequence: TGTGCCAGCAGTTACAGGACAGGGCAAAATTCACCCCTCCACTTT.

CDR3 in amino acids: CASSWGGLQYV. CDR3 in DNA: TGTGCCAGCAGTTGGGGGGGGTTGCAGTACGTC. This chain connects TRBV6-2 or TRBV6-3 to TRBJ2-7; TRBD2 agrees at 7 bases. Germline CDR1 and CDR2: MNHEY and SVGEGT. The junction had 3 bases not matched to a gene; V was cut back by 4 bases and J by 9 bases. The CDR3 spans 11 residues.

The rearrangement joins TRBV7-9 to TRBJ2-5; D is undetermined. The CDR3 is 11 amino acids. The V and J ends lost 5 bases and 1 base respectively, with 2 bases between them. Per germline, CDR1 SEHNR and CDR2 FQNEAQ (reference sequence). CDR3 nucleotides: TGTGCCAGCAGCCTCCAAGAGACCCAGTACTTC. Translated, it gives CASSLQETQYF.

The rearrangement uses TRBV5-6 and TRBJ1-5; TRBD1 is a possible D gene (5 bases). V lost 0 bases and J 3 bases, leaving 7 bases between the germline ends. CDR1 and CDR2 (germline): SGHDT, YYEEEE. The CDR3 is made up of 14 amino acids. The CDR3 spells CASSLGQINQPQHF. The CDR3 DNA reads TGTGCCAGCAGCTTGGGACAGATCAATCAGCCCCAGCATTTT.

The chain combines TRBV11-3 with TRBJ2-5; the match to TRBD1 covers 7 bases. The length of the CDR3 is 16 residues. J gave up 5 bases and V 5 bases, and 14 bases lay outside the gene matches. Germline CDR1 reads SGHNT; CDR2 reads YENEEA. CDR3 protein: CASSNPQATGWETQYF. The CDR3, as DNA: TGTGCCAGCAGCAACCCCCAGGCGACAGGGTGGGAGACCCAGTACTTC.

This chain joins TRBV30 and TRBJ1-3; 10 bases match TRBD1. The CDR3 has 15 residues. V lost 2 bases to trimming and J lost 2 bases; unmatched junction nucleotides: 3. Germline CDR1 and CDR2: GTSNPN and SVGIG (reference sequence). CDR3 DNA sequence: TGTGCCTGGAGTCCGACAGGGGGCACTGGAAACACCATATATTTT. This translates into CAWSPTGGTGNTIYF.

This clone was counted many times. The chain has TRBV4-1 and TRBJ2-7; maybe TRBD1 (6 bases). This CDR3 has 14 residues. The V end was cut by 0 bases, the J end by 5 bases, with 11 bases between. The germline V gene encodes CDR1 MGHRA and CDR2 YSYEKL. The CDR3 region is CASSQETRGDEQYF. Here the CDR3 DNA reads TGCGCCAGCAGCCAAGAGACCAGGGGCGACGAGCAGTACTTC.

A single count supports this clone. The V and J genes are TRBV7-3 and TRBJ2-1; a weak D match, TRBD2 (7 bases). This CDR3 contains 15 residues. Germline V lookup: CDR1 SGHTA, CDR2 FQGTGA. Trimming left V 5 bases short and J 3 bases short, with 14 bases between. The CDR3 is CASSRGAQYYNEQFF. As DNA, the CDR3 is TGTGCCAGCAGCCGGGGGGCCCAATACTACAATGAGCAGTTCTTC.

The chain employs TRBV11-3 and TRBJ2-1; D remains unclear. V was cut by 6 bases and J by 7 bases, with 7 bases left in between. Germline lookup yields CDR1 SGHNT and CDR2 YENEEA. This CDR3 spans 11 amino acids. DNA for the CDR3: TGTGCCAGCAGTAACTTTAATGAGCAGTTCTTC. Protein: CASSNFNEQFF.

J is TRBJ2-6 and V is TRBV7-9, with TRBD2 as a possible D gene (6 bases). Germline-derived CDR1 and CDR2 are SEHNR and FQNEAQ (reference sequence). Trimming pared 5 bases from V and 2 bases from J, leaving 16 bases between. The CDR3 loop spans 17 amino acids. CDR3 sequence: CASSPGGWEAGANVLTF. The CDR3 DNA reads as TGTGCCAGCAGCCCCGGAGGGTGGGAAGCTGGGGCCAACGTCCTGACTTTC.

The gene calls are TRBV25-1 and TRBJ1-1; D unclear. Trimming stripped 3 bases from V and 4 bases from J, with 12 bases between. In germline, CDR1 is MGHDK, CDR2 SYGVNS. The CDR3 consists of 14 residues. CDR3 amino acids: CASSDPVGGTEAFF. The CDR3 nucleotides are TGTGCCAGCAGTGATCCGGTCGGAGGCACTGAAGCTTTCTTT.

The chain employs TRBV19 and TRBJ1-2; 8 bases match TRBD1. The CDR3 has 16 amino acids. Germline V gives CDR1 LNHDA, CDR2 SQIVND (reference sequence). V gave up 6 bases and J gave up 5 bases; unmatched junction bases: 14. In DNA, the CDR3 is TGTGCCAGTAGGTCGGGAGATACACAGGGGGAATATGGCTACACCTTC. The encoded protein is CASRSGDTQGEYGYTF.

The chain carries TRBV2 and TRBJ1-5; 9 bases align to TRBD1. V was clipped by 9 bases and J by 3 bases; unmatched bases: 3. This CDR3 comprises 13 residues. From germline, CDR1 is SNHLY and CDR2 FYNNEI. The CDR3 nucleotides read TGTGCCAGTACAGGGGGCGACAATCAGCCCCAGCATTTT. Amino acid sequence: CASTGGDNQPQHF.

The chain recombines TRBV5-8 with TRBJ2-3; D remains ambiguous. The CDR3 covers 14 residues. With 3 bases removed from V and 0 bases from J, the gap between germline ends came to 8 bases. CDR1 is SGHTS, CDR2 YDEGEE, per germline. CDR3 DNA sequence: TGTGCCAGCAGCTCCAGATCAAGCACAGATACGCAGTATTTT. Translating it yields CASSSRSSTDTQYF.

The chain links TRBV6-5 to TRBJ2-4; 13 nucleotides match TRBD2. The germline V gene encodes CDR1 MNHEY and CDR2 SVGAGI. The length of the CDR3 is 15 residues. The junction had 1 base not matched to a gene; V was cut back by 6 bases and J by 2 bases. The CDR3 DNA follows: TGTGCCAGCAGACTAGCGGGAGGGCCCAAAAACATTCAGTACTTC. Its protein is CASRLAGGPKNIQYF.

V is TRBV25-1 and J is TRBJ2-1; no clear D. Trimming removed 6 bases at V and 8 bases at J, with 8 bases between. The germline V gene encodes CDR1 MGHDK and CDR2 SYGVNS. The CDR3 contains 11 residues. The CDR3 bases are TGTGCCAGCAGGTACAATTATGAGCAGTTCTTC. Amino acid sequence: CASRYNYEQFF.

The sample holds one count of this clone. The germline gene is not matched at one end of the junction; a read error may be the cause. The J gene is TRBJ2-5, the V gene TRBV7-7; 11 nucleotides align to TRBD1. The CDR3 contains 17 residues. The germline V gene has CDR1 SSHAT and CDR2 FNYEAQ (reference sequence). CDR3: CASSPGQGARLGETQYF. CDR3 nucleotides: TGTGCTAGCAGCCCCGGACAGGGGGCACGGTTGGGAGAGACCCAGTACTTC. Variable domain in full (rest from reference TRBV7-7 and TRBJ2-5): GAGVSQSPRYKVTKRGQDVTLRCDPISSHATLYWYQQALGQGPEFLTYFNYEAQPDKSGLPSDRFSAERPEGSISTLTIQRTEQRDSAMYRCASSPGQGARLGETQYFGPGTRLLVL.

The chain has TRBV7-9 and TRBJ2-2; weak D call: TRBD1 (5 bases). CDR3 length: 16 residues. Trimming shortened V by 4 bases and J by 6 bases, and 18 bases separated the two germline ends. Germline CDR1 SEHNR, CDR2 FQNEAQ (reference sequence). The CDR3 bases are TGTGCCAGCAGCTCTTCTGTCAGGGATTTATCCGGGGAGCTGTTTTTT. Its translation: CASSSSVRDLSGELFF. Full variable domain (outside the CDR3, taken from reference TRBV7-9 and TRBJ2-2): DTGVSQNPRHKITKRGQNVTFRCDPISEHNRLYWYRQTLGQGPEFLTYFQNEAQLEKSRLLSDRFSAERPKGSFSTLEIQRTEQGDSAMYLCASSSSVRDLSGELFFGEGSRLTVL.

Notes on this clone: This specimen includes other DNA sequences encoding the same CDR3. The V and J genes are TRBV2 and TRBJ1-1; D remains ambiguous. V was pared by 7 bases and J by 1 base, with 10 bases between. The CDR3 contains 13 residues. CDR1 and CDR2 from the germline V gene are SNHLY and FYNNEI. CDR3 sequence: CASMREGNTEAFF. Here the CDR3 DNA reads TGTGCCAGCATGAGGGAGGGGAACACTGAAGCTTTCTTT.

The chain employs TRBV30 and TRBJ1-5; 10 positions match TRBD1. Losses at the gene ends were 2 bases for V and 7 bases for J; bases not matched to a gene: 2. CDR1 and CDR2 (germline): GTSNPN, SVGIG (reference sequence). CDR3 length: 13 residues. The CDR3, as DNA: TGTGCCTGGAGTCGACAGGGGGCACAGCCCCAGCATTTT. Encoded protein: CAWSRQGAQPQHF.

The CDR3: CASSYSAGSYEQYF. In nucleotides, the CDR3 is TGTGCCAGCAGTTACTCGGCGGGCTCCTACGAGCAGTACTTC. This chain joins TRBV6-5 and TRBJ2-7, with D possibly being TRBD2 (5 bases). The CDR3 runs 14 residues. With 0 bases removed from V and 0 bases from J, the gap between germline ends came to 6 bases. Germline V gene sequence: CDR1 MNHEY, CDR2 SVGAGI.

V is TRBV27 and J is TRBJ2-2; no firm D call. Trimming removed 4 bases from V and 8 bases from J, with 11 bases in between. The germline V gene encodes CDR1 MNHEY and CDR2 SMNVEV (reference sequence). The CDR3 is made up of 13 amino acids. The CDR3 nucleotides are TGTGCCAGCAGTTCCCTCACCGGGGGGGAGCTGTTTTTT. This codes for CASSSLTGGELFF.

CDR3 DNA sequence: TGTGCCAGCAGCTTGGGACAGCTAAAAGGGGAGCAGTACTTC. It encodes CASSLGQLKGEQYF. The chain is built from TRBV5-6 and TRBJ2-7; the D gene is possibly TRBD1 (5 bases). V lost 0 bases to trimming and J lost 7 bases, with 14 bases between them. Germline assignment: CDR1 SGHDT and CDR2 YYEEEE. The CDR3 is 14 residues long.

In its sample, this clone was seen many times. The rearrangement joins TRBV7-9 to TRBJ2-2; D call uncertain. Germline CDR1 is SEHNR and CDR2 is FQNEAQ (reference sequence). This CDR3 is built from 13 residues. V was shortened by 1 base and J by 6 bases, with 6 bases between the two germline ends. In DNA form, the CDR3 reads TGTGCCAGCAGCTTAGATCAGGCCGGGGAGCTGTTTTTT. Protein: CASSLDQAGELFF. Full variable domain (rest looked up from reference TRBV7-9 and TRBJ2-2): DTGVSQNPRHKITKRGQNVTFRCDPISEHNRLYWYRQTLGQGPEFLTYFQNEAQLEKSRLLSDRFSAERPKGSFSTLEIQRTEQGDSAMYLCASSLDQAGELFFGEGSRLTVL.

This chain links TRBV7-8 with TRBJ2-1; 8 bases map to TRBD1. This CDR3 is 15 amino acids long. J lost 10 bases, V lost 4 bases, and 12 bases had no gene match. Germline V lookup: CDR1 SGHVS, CDR2 FQNEAQ. The CDR3 sequence is CASSSNPGQAREQFF. The CDR3 DNA is TGTGCCAGCAGCTCCAACCCGGGACAGGCCCGAGAGCAGTTCTTC.

The J gene is TRBJ2-3, the V gene TRBV18, with 9 bases lining up with TRBD1. The CDR3 is 14 amino acids. Germline values: CDR1 KGHSH, CDR2 LQKENI. With V trimmed by 3 bases and J by 4 bases, 2 bases remained unmatched. The CDR3 region has the DNA TGTGCCAGCTCACCGAGACAGGGGGCAGATACGCAGTATTTT. Its translation is CASSPRQGADTQYF. The entire variable domain, with the rest obtained from reference TRBV18 and TRBJ2-3, is as follows: NAGVMQNPRHLVRRRGQEARLRCSPMKGHSHVYWYRQLPEEGLKFMVYLQKENIIDESGMPKERFSAEFPKEGPSILRIQQVVRGDSAAYFCASSPRQGADTQYFGPGTRLTVL.

As regards this clone: A clone one base away is much larger, so this may be a read error. CDR3 DNA: TGTGCCAGCAGCTTAGGGCAGGGGAGCACTGAAGCTTTCTTT. Protein: CASSLGQGSTEAFF. V is TRBV7-2 and J is TRBJ1-1; maybe TRBD1 (6 bases). The CDR3 spans 14 residues. The V end was cut by 1 base, the J end by 4 bases, with 10 bases between. The V gene's germline CDR1 is SGHTA and CDR2 FQGNSA.

The chain is built from TRBV27 and TRBJ2-3; no reliable D call. Deletions cut 6 bases from V and 0 bases from J, with 13 bases between. This CDR3 is 15 amino acids long. Germline V gives CDR1 MNHEY, CDR2 SMNVEV (reference sequence). In nucleotides, the CDR3 is TGTGCCAGCAGGATACAGCCTGCTAGCACAGATACGCAGTATTTT. Amino acid sequence: CASRIQPASTDTQYF.

This CDR3 reads CASSALVAGGPQFF. In nucleotides, the CDR3 is TGTGCCAGCAGCGCCCTGGTAGCGGGAGGACCGCAGTTCTTC. The genes are TRBV9 and TRBJ2-1; 10 bases fit TRBD2. V lost 3 bases and J lost 12; bases outside the gene matches: 9. Per germline, CDR1 SGDLS and CDR2 YYNGEE. This CDR3 is built from 14 residues.

This clone is a singleton in its sample. Distinct nucleotide sequences in the sample also encode this CDR3. The V and J genes are TRBV7-2 and TRBJ1-5, with TRBD1 identical over 7 bases. CDR3 length: 14 residues. The ends lost 1 base at V and 7 bases at J; junction bases unmatched: 4. The germline V gene encodes CDR1 SGHTA and CDR2 FQGNSA. CDR3 amino acids: CASSLDRGNQPQHF. The CDR3 nucleotides are TGTGCCAGCAGCTTAGACAGGGGAAACCAGCCCCAGCATTTT.

The chain carries TRBV5-1 and TRBJ1-5; D is uncertain. CDR3 size: 14 residues. Looked up from germline, CDR1 is SGHRS and CDR2 is YFSETQ. V lost 0 bases and J lost 4, with 8 bases in between. CDR3 residues: CASSLGELNQPQHF. The CDR3 DNA reads as TGCGCCAGCAGCTTGGGGGAGCTAAATCAGCCCCAGCATTTT.